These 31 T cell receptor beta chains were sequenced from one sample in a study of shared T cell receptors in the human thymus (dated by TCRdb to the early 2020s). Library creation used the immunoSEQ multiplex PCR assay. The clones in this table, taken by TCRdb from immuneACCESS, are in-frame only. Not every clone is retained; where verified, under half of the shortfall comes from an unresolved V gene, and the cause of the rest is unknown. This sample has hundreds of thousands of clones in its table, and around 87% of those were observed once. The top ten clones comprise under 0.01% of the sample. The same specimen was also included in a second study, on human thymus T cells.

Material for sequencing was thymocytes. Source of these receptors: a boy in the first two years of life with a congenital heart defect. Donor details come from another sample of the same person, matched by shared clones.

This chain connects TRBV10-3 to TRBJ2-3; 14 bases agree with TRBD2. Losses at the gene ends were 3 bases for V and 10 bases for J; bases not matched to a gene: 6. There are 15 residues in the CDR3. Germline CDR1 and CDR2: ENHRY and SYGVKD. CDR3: CAISDGTSGRGAQYF. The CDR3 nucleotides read TGTGCCATCAGTGATGGGACTAGCGGGAGAGGTGCGCAGTATTTT.

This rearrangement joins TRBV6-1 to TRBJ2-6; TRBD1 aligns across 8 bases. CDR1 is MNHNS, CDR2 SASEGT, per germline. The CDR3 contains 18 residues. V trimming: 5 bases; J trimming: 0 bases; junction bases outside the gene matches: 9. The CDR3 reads CASSKDRGPPSGANVLTF. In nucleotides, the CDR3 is TGTGCCAGCAGTAAAGACAGGGGACCCCCCTCTGGGGCCAACGTCCTGACTTTC.

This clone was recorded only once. In nucleotides, the CDR3 is TGTGCCAGCAGCCGAGGGACAATAAGGGCTTTCTTT. Amino acids: CASSRGTIRAFF. This chain links TRBV7-2 with TRBJ1-1, with D possibly TRBD1 on 6 matching bases. Germline CDR1 and CDR2: SGHTA and FQGNSA. This CDR3 spans 12 amino acids. V was pared by 5 bases and J by 11 bases, with 15 bases between. The full variable domain, its missing parts supplied by reference TRBV7-2 and TRBJ1-1, is GAGVSQSPSNKVTEKGKDVELRCDPISGHTALYWYRQSLGQGLEFLIYFQGNSAPDKSGLPSDRFSAERTGGSVSTLTIQRTQQEDSAVYLCASSRGTIRAFFGQGTRLTVV.

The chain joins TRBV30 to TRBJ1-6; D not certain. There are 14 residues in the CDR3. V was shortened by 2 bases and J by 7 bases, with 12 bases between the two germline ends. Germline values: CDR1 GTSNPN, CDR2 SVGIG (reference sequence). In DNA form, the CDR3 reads TGTGCCTGGAGTCAATTCGACGGGAATTCACCCCTCCACTTT. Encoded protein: CAWSQFDGNSPLHF.

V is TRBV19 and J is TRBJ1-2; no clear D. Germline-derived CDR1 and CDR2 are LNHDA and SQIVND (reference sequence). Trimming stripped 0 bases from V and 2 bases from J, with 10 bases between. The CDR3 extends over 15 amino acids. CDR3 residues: CASSIDNRSNYGYTF. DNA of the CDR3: TGTGCCAGTAGTATAGACAATCGGTCGAACTATGGCTACACCTTC.

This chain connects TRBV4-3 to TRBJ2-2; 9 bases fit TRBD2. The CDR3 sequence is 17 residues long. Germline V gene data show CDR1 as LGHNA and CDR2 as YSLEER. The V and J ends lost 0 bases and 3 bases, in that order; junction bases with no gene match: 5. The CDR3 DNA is TGCGCCAGCAGCCAAGATCCTAGCGGGGCACACACCGGGGAGCTGTTTTTT. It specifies CASSQDPSGAHTGELFF.

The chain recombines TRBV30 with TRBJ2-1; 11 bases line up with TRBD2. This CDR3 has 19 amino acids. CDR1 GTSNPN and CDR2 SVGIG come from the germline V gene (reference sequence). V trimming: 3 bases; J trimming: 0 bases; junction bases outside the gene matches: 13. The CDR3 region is CAWSPRGLAGGSSYNEQFF. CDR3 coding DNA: TGTGCCTGGAGCCCCAGGGGCCTAGCGGGGGGCAGCTCCTACAATGAGCAGTTCTTC. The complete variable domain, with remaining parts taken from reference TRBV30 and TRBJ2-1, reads SQTIHQWPATLVQPVGSPLSLECTVEGTSNPNLYWYRQAAGRGLQLLFYSVGIGQISSEVPQNLSASRPQDRQFILSSKKLLLSDSGFYLCAWSPRGLAGGSSYNEQFFGPGTRLTVL.

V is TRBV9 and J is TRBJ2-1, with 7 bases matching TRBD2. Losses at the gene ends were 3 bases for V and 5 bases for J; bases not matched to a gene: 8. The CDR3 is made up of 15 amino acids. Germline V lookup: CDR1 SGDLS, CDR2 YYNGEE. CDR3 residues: CASSEPRDYHNEQFF. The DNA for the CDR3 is TGTGCCAGCAGCGAGCCTCGGGACTACCACAATGAGCAGTTCTTC.

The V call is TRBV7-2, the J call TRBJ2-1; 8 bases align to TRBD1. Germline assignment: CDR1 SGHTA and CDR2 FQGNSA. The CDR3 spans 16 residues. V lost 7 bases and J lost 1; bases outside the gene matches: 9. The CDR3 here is CASTQSGDRSYNEQFF. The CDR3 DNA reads TGTGCCAGCACTCAATCAGGGGACAGGTCCTACAATGAGCAGTTCTTC. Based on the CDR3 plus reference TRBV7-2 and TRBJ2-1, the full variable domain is GAGVSQSPSNKVTEKGKDVELRCDPISGHTALYWYRQSLGQGLEFLIYFQGNSAPDKSGLPSDRFSAERTGGSVSTLTIQRTQQEDSAVYLCASTQSGDRSYNEQFFGPGTRLTVL.

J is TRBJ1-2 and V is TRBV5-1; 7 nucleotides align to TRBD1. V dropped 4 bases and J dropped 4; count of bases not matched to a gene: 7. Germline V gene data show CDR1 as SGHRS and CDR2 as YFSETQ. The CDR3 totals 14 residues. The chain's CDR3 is CASSTGQDIYGYTF. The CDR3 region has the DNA TGCGCCAGCAGCACCGGACAGGACATCTATGGCTACACCTTC.

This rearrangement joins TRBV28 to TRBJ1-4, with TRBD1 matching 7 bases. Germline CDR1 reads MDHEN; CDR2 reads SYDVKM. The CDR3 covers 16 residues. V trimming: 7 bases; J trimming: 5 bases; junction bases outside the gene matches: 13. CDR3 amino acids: CASTSCWDRTNEKLFF. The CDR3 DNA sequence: TGTGCCAGCACCTCATGTTGGGACAGAACGAATGAAAAACTGTTTTTT.

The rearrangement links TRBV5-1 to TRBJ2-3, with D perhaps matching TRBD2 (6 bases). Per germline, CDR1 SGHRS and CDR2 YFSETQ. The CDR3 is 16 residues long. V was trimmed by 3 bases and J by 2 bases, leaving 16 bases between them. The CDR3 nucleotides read TGCGCCAGCAGCTACGACCCACCGGGGGTCACAGATACGCAGTATTTT. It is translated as CASSYDPPGVTDTQYF.

This chain's CDR3 is CASSVVGGPGDEQFF. The CDR3 region has the DNA TGCGCCAGCAGCGTTGTAGGAGGGCCAGGCGATGAGCAGTTCTTC. The chain uses TRBV4-3 and TRBJ2-1; D is perhaps TRBD2 (6 bases). Trimming cost V 5 bases and J 8 bases, with 19 bases left between them. The CDR3 runs 15 residues. CDR1 and CDR2 from the germline V gene are LGHNA and YSLEER.

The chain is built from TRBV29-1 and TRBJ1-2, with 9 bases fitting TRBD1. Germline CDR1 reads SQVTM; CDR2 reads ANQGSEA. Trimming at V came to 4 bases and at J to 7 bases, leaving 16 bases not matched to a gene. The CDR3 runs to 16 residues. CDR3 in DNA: TGCAGCGTTGCCCCGGGACAGGGATTATTTATGAGTGGCTACACCTTC. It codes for CSVAPGQGLFMSGYTF. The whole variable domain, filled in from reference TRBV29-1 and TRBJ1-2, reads SAVISQKPSRDICQRGTSLTIQCQVDSQVTMMFWYRQQPGQSLTLIATANQGSEATYESGFVIDKFPISRPNLTFSTLTVSNMSPEDSSIYLCSVAPGQGLFMSGYTFGSGTRLTVV.

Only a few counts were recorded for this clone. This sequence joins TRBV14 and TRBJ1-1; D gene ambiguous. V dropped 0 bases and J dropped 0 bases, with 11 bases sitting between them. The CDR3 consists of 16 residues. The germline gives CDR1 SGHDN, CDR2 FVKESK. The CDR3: CASSQELPGMNTEAFF. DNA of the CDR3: TGTGCCAGCAGCCAAGAACTCCCGGGGATGAACACTGAAGCTTTCTTT.

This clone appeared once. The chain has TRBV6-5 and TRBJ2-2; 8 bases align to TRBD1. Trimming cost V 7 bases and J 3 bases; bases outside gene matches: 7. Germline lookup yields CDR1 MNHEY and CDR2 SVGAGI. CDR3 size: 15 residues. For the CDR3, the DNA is TGTGCCAGCACTGGACAGGGCCCAGACACCGGGGAGCTGTTTTTT. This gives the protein CASTGQGPDTGELFF.

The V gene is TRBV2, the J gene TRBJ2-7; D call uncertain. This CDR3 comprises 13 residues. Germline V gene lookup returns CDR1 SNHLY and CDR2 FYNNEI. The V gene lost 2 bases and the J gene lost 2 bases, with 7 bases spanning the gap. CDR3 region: CASSESMTYEQYF. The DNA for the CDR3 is TGTGCCAGCAGTGAAAGCATGACCTACGAGCAGTACTTC.

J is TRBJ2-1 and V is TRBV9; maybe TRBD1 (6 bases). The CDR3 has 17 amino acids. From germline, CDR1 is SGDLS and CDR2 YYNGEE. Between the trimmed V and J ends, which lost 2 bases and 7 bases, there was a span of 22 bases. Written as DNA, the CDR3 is TGTGCCAGCAGCGTCTCCTCGAGGTACAGGGTTGGTAATGAGCAGTTCTTC. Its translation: CASSVSSRYRVGNEQFF.

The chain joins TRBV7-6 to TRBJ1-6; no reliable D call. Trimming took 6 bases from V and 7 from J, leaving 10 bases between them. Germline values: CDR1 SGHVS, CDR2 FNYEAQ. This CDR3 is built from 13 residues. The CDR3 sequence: CASRREGNSPLHF. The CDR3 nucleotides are TGTGCCAGCAGGAGGGAGGGAAATTCACCCCTCCACTTT.

The CDR3 here is CASSFVCSRTVIGETQYF. CDR3 nucleotides: TGCGCCAGCAGCTTCGTCTGTTCCCGGACAGTTATTGGGGAGACCCAGTACTTC. The rearrangement links TRBV5-1 to TRBJ2-5, with D perhaps TRBD1 (6 bases). CDR1 and CDR2 (germline): SGHRS, YFSETQ. Trimming left V 2 bases short and J 5 bases short, with 25 bases between. This CDR3 comprises 18 residues.

Here the CDR3 DNA reads TGTGCCAGCAGTGGGGCCCGGACTAGCTTTTCATTCCCCCTGAGCGAGCAGTACTTC. Translating it yields CASSGARTSFSFPLSEQYF. V and J are TRBV28 and TRBJ2-7, with TRBD2 matching 8 bases. This CDR3 is built from 19 residues. CDR1 is MDHEN and CDR2 is SYDVKM in the germline V gene. Germline trimming cut 5 bases from V and 6 bases from J; bases unmatched to any gene: 24. The full variable domain, its missing parts supplied by reference TRBV28 and TRBJ2-7, is DVKVTQSSRYLVKRTGEKVFLECVQDMDHENMFWYRQDPGLGLRLIYFSYDVKMKEKGDIPEGYSVSREKKERFSLILESASTNQTSMYLCASSGARTSFSFPLSEQYFGPGTRLTVT.

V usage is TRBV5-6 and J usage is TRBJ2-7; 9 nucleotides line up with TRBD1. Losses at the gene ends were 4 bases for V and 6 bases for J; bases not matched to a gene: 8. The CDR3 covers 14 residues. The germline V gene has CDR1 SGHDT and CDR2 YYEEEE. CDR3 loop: CASSLRGQGSEQYF. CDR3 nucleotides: TGTGCCAGCAGCCTCCGGGGACAGGGTTCCGAGCAGTACTTC.

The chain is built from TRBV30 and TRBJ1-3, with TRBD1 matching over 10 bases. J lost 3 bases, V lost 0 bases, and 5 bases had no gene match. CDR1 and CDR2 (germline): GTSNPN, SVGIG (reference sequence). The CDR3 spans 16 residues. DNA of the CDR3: TGTGCCTGGAGTGTCAGGGGACAGGGGTTTGGAAACACCATATATTTT. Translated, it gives CAWSVRGQGFGNTIYF.

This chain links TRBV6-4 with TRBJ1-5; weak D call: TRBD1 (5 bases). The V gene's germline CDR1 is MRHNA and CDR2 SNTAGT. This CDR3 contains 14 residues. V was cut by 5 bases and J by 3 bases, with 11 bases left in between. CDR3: CASSPDRDNQPQHF. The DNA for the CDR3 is TGTGCCAGCAGTCCCGACAGAGACAATCAGCCCCAGCATTTT.

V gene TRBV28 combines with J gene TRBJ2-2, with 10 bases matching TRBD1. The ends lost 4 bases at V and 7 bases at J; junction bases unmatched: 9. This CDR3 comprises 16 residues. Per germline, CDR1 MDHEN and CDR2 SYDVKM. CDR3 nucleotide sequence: TGTGCCAGCAGTTCCACCTCGACAGGGGGCCACGGGGAGCTGTTTTTT. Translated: CASSSTSTGGHGELFF.

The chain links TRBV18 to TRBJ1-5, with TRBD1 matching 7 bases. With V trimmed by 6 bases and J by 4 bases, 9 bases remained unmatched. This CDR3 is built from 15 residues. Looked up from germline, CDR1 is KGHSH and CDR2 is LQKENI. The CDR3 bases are TGTGCCAGCTCTCAAGACAGGGCCCCTAATCAGCCCCAGCATTTT. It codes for CASSQDRAPNQPQHF.

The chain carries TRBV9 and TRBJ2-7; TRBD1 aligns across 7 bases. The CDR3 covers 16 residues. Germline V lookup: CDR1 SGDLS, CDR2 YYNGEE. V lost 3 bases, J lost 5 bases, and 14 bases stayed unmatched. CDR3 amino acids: CASSAQPAEGGHEQYF. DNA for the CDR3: TGTGCCAGCAGCGCCCAACCTGCAGAAGGGGGCCACGAGCAGTACTTC.

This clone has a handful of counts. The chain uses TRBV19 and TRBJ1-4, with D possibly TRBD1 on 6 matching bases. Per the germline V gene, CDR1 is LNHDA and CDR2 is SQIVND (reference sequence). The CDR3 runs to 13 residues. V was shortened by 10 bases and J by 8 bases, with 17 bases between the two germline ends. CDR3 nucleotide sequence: TGTGCCACTAATACAGGGCAGGGCGAAAAACTGTTTTTT. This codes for CATNTGQGEKLFF.

CDR3 in amino acids: CASSFEGDQESTGELFF. The CDR3 region has the DNA TGTGCCAGCAGTTTCGAGGGGGACCAGGAATCGACCGGGGAGCTGTTTTTT. V gene TRBV28 combines with J gene TRBJ2-2, with D tentatively TRBD1 (6 bases). Trimming stripped 3 bases from V and 5 bases from J, with 19 bases between. This CDR3 comprises 17 residues. Germline CDR1 and CDR2: MDHEN and SYDVKM.

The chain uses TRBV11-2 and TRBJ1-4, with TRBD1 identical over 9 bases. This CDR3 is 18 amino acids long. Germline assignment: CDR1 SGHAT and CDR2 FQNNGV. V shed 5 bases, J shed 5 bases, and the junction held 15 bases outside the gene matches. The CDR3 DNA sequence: TGTGCCAGCAGCCCACTGGACAGGGGTCCCGATCCGAATGAAAAACTGTTTTTT. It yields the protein CASSPLDRGPDPNEKLFF.

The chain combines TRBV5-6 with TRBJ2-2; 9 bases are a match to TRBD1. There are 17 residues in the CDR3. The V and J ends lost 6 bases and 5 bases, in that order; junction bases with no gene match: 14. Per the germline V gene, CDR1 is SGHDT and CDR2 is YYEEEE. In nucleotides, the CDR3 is TGTGCCAGCAAACAACGGGACAGGGAAATAGGGACCGGGGAGCTGTTTTTT. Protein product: CASKQRDREIGTGELFF.